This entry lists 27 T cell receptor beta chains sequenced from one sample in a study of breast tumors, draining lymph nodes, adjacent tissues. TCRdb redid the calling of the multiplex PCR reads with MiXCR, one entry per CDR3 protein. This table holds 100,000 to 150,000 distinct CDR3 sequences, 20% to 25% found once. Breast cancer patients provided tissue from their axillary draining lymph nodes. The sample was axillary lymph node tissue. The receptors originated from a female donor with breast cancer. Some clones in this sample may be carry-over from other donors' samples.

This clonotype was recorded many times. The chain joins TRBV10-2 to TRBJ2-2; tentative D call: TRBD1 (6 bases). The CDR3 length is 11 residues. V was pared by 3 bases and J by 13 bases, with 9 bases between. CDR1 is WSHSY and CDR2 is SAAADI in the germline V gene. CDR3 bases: TGCGCCAGCAGTGACAGGGGTTTGCTGTTTTTT. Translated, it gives CASSDRGLLFF.

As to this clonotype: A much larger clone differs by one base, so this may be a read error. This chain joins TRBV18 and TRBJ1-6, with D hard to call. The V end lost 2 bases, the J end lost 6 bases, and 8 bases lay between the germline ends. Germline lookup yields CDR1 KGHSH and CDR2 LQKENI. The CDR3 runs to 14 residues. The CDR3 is CASSPTEINSPLHF. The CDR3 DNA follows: TGTGCCAGCTCACCAACGGAGATTAATTCACCCCTCCACTTT.

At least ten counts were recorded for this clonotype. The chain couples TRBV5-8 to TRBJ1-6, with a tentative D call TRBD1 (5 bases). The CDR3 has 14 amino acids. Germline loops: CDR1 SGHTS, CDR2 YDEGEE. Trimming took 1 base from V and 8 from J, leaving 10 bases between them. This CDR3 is CASSLRGEDSPLHF. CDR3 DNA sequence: TGTGCCAGCAGCTTGAGAGGGGAGGATTCACCCCTCCACTTT.

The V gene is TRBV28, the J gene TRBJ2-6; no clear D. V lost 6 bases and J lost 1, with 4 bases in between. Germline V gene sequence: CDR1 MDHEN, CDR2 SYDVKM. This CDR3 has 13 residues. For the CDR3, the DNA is TGTGCCAGCAGAAAATCTGGGGCCAACGTCCTGACTTTC. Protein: CASRKSGANVLTF.

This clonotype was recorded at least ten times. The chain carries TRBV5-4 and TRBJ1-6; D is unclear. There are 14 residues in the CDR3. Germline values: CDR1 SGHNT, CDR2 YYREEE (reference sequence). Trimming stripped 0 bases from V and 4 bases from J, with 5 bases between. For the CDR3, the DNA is TGTGCCAGCAGCTTGGAGGCATATAATTCACCCCTCCACTTT. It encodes CASSLEAYNSPLHF.

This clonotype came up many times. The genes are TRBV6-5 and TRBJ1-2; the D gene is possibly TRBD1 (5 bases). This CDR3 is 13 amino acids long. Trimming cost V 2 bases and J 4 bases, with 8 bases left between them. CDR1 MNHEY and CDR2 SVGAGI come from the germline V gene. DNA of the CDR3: TGTGCCAGCAGTTACAGGGGTGGCTATGGCTACACCTTC. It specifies CASSYRGGYGYTF.

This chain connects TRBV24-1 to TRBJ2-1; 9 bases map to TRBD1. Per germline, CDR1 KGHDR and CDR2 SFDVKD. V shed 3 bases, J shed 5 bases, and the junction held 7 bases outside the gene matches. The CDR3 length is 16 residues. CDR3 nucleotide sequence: TGTGCCACCAGTGATGCCACCGGGACAGGGAACAATGAGCAGTTCTTC. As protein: CATSDATGTGNNEQFF.

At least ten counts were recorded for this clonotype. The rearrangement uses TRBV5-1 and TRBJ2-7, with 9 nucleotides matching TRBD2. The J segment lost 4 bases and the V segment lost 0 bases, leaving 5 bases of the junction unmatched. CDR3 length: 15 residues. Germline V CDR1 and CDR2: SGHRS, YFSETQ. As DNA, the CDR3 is TGCGCCAGCAGCTTGGTCGCTAGCGGGAATTACGAGCAGTACTTC. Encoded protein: CASSLVASGNYEQYF.

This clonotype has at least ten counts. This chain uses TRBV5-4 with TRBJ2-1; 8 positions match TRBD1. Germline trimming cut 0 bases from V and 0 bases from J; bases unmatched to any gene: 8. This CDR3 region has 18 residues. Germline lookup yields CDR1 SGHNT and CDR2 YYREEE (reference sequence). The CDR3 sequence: CASSLALGTGSSYNEQFF. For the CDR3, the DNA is TGTGCCAGCAGCTTGGCCCTGGGGACAGGAAGCTCCTACAATGAGCAGTTCTTC.

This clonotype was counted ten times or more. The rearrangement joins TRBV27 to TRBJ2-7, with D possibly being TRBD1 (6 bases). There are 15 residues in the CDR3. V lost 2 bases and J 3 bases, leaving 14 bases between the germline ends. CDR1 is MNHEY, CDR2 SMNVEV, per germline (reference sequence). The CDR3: CASSLKTGEVYEQYF. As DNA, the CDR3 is TGTGCCAGCAGTTTAAAGACAGGTGAAGTCTACGAGCAGTACTTC.

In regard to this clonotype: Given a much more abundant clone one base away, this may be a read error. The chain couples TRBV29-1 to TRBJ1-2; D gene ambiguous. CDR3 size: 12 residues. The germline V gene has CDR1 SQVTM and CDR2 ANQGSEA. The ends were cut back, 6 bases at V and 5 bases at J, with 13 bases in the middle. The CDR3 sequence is CSVLAITYGYTF. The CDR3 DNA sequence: TGCAGCGTCCTCGCAATTACTTATGGCTACACCTTC.

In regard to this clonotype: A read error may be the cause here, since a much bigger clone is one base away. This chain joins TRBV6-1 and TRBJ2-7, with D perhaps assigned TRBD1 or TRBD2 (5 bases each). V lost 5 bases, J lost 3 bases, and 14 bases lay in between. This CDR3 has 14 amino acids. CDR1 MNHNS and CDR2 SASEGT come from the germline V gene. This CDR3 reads CASSRKGSFYEQYF. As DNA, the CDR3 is TGTGCCAGCAGTAGAAAGGGGAGTTTCTACGAGCAGTACTTC.

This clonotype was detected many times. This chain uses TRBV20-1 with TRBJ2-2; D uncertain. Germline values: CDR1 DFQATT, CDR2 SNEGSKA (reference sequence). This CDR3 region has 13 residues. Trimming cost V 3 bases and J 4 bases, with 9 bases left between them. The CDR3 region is CSARTQLTGELFF. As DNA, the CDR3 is TGCAGTGCTAGGACCCAGCTCACCGGGGAGCTGTTTTTT.

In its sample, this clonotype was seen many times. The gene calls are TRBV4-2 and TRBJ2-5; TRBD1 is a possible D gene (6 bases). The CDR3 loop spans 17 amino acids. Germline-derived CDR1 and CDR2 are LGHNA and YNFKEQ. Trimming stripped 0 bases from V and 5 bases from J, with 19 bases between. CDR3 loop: CASSQEPTGPNGETQYF. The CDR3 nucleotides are TGTGCCAGCAGCCAAGAACCCACAGGGCCAAACGGTGAGACCCAGTACTTC.

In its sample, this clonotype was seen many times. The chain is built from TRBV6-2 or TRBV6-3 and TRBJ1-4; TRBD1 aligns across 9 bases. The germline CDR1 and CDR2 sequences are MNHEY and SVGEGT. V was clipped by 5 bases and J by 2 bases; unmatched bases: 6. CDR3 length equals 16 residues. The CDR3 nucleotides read TGTGCCAGCAGTAAACAGGGGGCCTCGACTAATGAAAAACTGTTTTTT. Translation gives CASSKQGASTNEKLFF.

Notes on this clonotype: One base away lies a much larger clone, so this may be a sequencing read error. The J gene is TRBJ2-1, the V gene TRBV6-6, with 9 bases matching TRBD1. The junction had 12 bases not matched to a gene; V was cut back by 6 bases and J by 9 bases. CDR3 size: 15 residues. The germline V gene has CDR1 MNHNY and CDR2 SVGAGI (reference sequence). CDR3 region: CASSQGWGQGSEQFF. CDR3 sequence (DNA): TGTGCCAGCAGCCAGGGGTGGGGACAGGGAAGTGAGCAGTTCTTC.

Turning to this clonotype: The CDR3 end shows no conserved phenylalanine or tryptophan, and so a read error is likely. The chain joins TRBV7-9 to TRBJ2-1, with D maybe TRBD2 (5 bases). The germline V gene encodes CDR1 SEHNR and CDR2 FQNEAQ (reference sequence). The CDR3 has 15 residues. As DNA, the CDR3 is TGTGACAGCAGCTTAGCGAGGGTTCTCTACAATGAGCAGTTCTGC. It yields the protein CDSSLARVLYNEQFC.

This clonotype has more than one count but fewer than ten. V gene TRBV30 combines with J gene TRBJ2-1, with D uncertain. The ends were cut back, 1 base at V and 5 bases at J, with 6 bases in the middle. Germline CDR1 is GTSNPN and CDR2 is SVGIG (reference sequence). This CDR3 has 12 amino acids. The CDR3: CAWSGWDNEQFF. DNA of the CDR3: TGTGCCTGGAGTGGCTGGGACAATGAGCAGTTCTTC.

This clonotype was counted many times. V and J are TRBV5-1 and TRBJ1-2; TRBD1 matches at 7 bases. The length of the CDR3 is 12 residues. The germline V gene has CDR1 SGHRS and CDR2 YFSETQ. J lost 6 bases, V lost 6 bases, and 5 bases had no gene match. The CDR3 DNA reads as TGCGCCAGCACCCTCGGACAGGATGGCTACACCTTC. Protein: CASTLGQDGYTF.

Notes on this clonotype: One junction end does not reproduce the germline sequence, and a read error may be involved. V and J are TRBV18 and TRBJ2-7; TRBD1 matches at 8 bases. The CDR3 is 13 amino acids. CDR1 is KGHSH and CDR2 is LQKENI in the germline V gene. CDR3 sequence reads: CASPPRTGIEQYF. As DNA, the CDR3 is TGTGCCAGCCCACCTAGGACAGGGATTGAGCAGTACTTC.

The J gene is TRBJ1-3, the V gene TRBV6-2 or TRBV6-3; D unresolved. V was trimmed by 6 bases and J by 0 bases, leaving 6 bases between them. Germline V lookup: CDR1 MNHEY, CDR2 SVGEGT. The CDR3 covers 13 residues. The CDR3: CASRPSSGNTIYF. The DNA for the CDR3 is TGTGCCAGCAGGCCGAGCTCTGGAAACACCATATATTTT.

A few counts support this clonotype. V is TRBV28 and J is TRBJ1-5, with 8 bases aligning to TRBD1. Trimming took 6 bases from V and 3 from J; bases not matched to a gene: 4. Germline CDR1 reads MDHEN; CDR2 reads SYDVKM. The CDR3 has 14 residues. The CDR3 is CASRTDRDNQPQHF. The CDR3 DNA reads TGTGCCAGCAGGACGGACAGGGACAATCAGCCCCAGCATTTT.

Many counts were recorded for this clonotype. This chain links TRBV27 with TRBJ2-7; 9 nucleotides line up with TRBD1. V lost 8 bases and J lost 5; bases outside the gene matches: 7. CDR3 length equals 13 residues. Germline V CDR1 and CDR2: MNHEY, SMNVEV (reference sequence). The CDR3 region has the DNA TGTGCCAGCGGACAGGGGAGGCGGGACGAGCAGTACTTC. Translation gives CASGQGRRDEQYF.

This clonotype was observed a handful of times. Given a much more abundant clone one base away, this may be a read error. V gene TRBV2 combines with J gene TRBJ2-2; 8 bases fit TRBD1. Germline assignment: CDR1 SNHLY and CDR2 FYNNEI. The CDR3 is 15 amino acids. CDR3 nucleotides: TGTGCCAGCAGGTGGACGGACAGGGACACCGGGAAGCTGTTTTTT. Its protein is CASRWTDRDTGKLFF.

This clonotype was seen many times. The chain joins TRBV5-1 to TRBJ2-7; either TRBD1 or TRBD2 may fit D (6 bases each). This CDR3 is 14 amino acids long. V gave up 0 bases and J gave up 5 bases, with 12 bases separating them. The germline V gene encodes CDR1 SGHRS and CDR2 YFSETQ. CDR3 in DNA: TGCGCCAGCAGCTTGGCGGGGGCTAGCAACGAGCAGTACTTC. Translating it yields CASSLAGASNEQYF.

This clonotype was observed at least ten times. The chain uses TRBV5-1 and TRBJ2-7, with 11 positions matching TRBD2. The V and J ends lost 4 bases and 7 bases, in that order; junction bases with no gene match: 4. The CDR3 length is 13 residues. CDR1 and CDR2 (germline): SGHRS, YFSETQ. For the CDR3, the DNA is TGCGCCAGCAGCCTTAGCGGGAGGGCAGAGCAGTACTTC. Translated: CASSLSGRAEQYF.

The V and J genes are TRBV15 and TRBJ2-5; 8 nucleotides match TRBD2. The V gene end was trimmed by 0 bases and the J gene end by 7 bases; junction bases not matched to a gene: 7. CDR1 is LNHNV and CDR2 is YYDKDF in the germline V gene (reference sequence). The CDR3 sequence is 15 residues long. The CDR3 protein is CATSRDRGGPGTQYF. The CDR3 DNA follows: TGTGCCACCAGCAGAGATCGGGGGGGTCCAGGGACCCAGTACTTC.